This T cell receptor (beta chain) is drawn from a study of cytomegalovirus exposure and HLA in healthy donors. About the study: The approximately 120 validation repertoires and the roughly 700 first-cohort repertoires shared a platform, a later analysis reported. Notes on the study in general: Clusters of TCRs from the first cohort tended to co-occur in the 130 or so validation repertoires (as a later analysis found). Cytomegalovirus association was assigned to 170 or so TCR beta chains. With high specificity and sensitivity, the classifier reportedly diagnosed cytomegalovirus status.

About this clone itself: Its antigen remains unknown.

Measured with immunoSEQ multiplex PCR; TCRdb has only the in-frame clones, and not every one. Of fewer than 200,000 clones in the sample, 86% were seen once. The V end was cut by 2 bases, the J end by 7 bases, with 12 bases between. This CDR3 spans 14 amino acids. The germline V gene has CDR1 SGHDT and CDR2 YYEEEE. Sequencing input: PBMCs. The TCR sequence derives from a man younger than 40 in good health and CMV-seropositive. The chain links TRBV5-6 to TRBJ1-4; D unclear. The CDR3 reads CASSLPGLREKLFF. CDR3 DNA: TGTGCCAGCAGCTTACCTGGACTTCGTGAAAAACTGTTTTTT.